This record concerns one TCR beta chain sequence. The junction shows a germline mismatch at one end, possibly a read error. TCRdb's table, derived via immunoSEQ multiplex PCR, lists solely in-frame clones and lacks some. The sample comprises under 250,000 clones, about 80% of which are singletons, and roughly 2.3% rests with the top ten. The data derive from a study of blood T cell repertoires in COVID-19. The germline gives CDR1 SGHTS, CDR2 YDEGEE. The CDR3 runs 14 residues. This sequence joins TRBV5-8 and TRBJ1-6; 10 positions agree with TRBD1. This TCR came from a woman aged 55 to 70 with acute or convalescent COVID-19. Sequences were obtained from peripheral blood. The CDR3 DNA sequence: TGTGCCAGCAGCCCGGGACAGGGGAATTCACCCCTCCATTTT. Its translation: CASSPGQGNSPLHF.